Reported below is one T cell receptor (beta chain). Its specificity is unknown. Since a much larger clone is just one base distant, this may be a read error. The germline CDR1 and CDR2 sequences are MNHEY and SMNVEV (reference sequence). The CDR3 consists of 12 residues. V was cut by 6 bases and J by 1 base, with 6 bases left in between. The sample is drawn from a study of shared clonotypes between healthy human individuals. General study points: Naive subsets, compared against memory subsets, generally had larger estimated richness values. Donor clonotype sharing was expected to depend on sequencing depth.

Authors' processing steps: Without quality scores, immunoSEQ junctional reads could not be filtered like full-length reads. Some clones are missing from TCRdb's copy, which holds only in-frame ones; the method was immunoSEQ multiplex PCR. V, J and clone size derive from that table, while D and trimming were established from the DNA sequence. Among about 2.1 million clones listed, about 93% were seen once. CD45RO-negative, CCR7-positively selected cells formed the naive CD8 fraction, excluding terminally differentiated effector memory CD45RA+ cells. The sample comprised naive CD8+ T cells from PBMCs. The rearrangement links TRBV27 to TRBJ1-1; no clear D gene. The TCR was taken from a man younger than 30 in good health. Some clones in this sample may be carry-over from other donors' samples. The CDR3 reads CASRVGNTEAFF. DNA for the CDR3: TGTGCCAGCAGGGTAGGGAACACTGAAGCTTTCTTT.